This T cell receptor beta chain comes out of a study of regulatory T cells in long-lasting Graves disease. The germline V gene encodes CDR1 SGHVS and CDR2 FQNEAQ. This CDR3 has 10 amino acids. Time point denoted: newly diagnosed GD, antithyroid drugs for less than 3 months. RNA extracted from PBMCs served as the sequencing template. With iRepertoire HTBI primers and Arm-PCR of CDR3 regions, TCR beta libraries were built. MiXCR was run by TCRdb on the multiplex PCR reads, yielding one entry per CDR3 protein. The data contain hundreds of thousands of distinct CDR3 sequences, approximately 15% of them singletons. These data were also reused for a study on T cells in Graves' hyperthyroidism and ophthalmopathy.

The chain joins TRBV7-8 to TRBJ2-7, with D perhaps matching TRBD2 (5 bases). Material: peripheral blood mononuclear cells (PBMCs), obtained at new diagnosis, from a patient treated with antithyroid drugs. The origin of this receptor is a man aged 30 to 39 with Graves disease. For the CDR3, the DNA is TGTGTTGTGGGAGCCTACGAGCAGTACTTC. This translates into CVVGAYEQYF.